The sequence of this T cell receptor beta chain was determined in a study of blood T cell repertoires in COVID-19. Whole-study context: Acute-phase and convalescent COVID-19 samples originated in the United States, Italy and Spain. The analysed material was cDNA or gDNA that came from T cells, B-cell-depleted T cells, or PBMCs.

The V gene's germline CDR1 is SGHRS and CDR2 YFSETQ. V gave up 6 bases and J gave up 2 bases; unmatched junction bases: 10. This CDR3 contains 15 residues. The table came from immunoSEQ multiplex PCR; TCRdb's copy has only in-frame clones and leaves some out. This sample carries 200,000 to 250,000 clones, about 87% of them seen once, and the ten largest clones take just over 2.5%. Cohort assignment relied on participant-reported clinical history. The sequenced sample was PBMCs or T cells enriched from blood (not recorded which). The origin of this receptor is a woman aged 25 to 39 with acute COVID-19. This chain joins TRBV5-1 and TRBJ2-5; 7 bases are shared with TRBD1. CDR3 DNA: TGCGCCAGCAAGGGGGCAGTCGTCACTCAAGAGACCCAGTACTTC. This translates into CASKGAVVTQETQYF.